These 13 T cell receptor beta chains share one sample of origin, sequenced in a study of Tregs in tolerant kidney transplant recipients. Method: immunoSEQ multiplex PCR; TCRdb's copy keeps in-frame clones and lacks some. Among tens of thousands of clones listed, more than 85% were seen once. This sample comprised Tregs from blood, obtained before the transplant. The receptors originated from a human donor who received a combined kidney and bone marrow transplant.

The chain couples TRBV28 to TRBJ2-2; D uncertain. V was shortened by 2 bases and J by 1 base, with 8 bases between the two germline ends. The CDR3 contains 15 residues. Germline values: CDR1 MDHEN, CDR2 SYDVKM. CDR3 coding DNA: TGTGCCAGCAGTTTAATGCGCCAGAACACCGGGGAGCTGTTTTTT. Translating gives CASSLMRQNTGELFF.

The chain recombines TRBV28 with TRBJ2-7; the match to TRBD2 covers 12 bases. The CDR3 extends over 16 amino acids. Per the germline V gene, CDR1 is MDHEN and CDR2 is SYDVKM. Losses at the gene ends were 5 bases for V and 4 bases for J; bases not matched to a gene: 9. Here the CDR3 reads CASSALTSGRLYEQYF. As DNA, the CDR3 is TGTGCCAGCAGTGCCCTAACTAGCGGGAGGCTATACGAGCAGTACTTC.

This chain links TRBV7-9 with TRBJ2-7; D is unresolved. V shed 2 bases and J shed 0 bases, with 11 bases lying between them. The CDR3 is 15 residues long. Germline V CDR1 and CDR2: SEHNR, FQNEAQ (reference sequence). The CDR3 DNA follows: TGTGCCAGCAGCTTATCGGAGTCCGTCTCCTACGAGCAGTACTTC. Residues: CASSLSESVSYEQYF.

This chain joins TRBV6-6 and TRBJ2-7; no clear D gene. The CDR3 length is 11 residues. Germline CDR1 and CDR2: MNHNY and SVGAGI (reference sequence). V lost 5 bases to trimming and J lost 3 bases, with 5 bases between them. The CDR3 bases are TGTGCCAGCAGTGCAGACTACGAGCAGTACTTC. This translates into CASSADYEQYF.

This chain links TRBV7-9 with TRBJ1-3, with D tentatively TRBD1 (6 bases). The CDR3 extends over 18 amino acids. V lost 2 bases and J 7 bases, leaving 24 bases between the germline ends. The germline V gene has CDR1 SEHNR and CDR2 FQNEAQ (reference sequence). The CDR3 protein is CASSLWGARGNHGNTIYF. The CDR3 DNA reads TGTGCCAGCAGCTTATGGGGGGCTCGAGGGAACCACGGGAACACCATATATTTT.

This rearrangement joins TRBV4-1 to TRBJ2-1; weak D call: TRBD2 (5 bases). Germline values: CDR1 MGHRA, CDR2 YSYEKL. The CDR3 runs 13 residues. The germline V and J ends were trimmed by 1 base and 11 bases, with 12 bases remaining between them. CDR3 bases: TGCGCCAGCAGCCAAGTGGGAGAAAGTAAGCAGTTCTTC. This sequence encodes CASSQVGESKQFF.

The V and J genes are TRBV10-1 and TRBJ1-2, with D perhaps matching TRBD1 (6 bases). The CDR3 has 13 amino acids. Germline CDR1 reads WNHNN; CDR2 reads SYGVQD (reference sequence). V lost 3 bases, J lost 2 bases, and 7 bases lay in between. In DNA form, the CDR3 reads TGCGCCAGCAGTGAACAGGGAAACTATGGCTACACCTTC. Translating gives CASSEQGNYGYTF.

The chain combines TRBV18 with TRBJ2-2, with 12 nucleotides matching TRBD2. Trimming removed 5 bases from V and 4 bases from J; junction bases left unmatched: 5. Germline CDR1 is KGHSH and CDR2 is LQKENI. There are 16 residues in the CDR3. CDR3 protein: CASSETLAGGTGELFF. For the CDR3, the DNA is TGTGCCAGCTCAGAAACACTAGCGGGAGGCACCGGGGAGCTGTTTTTT.

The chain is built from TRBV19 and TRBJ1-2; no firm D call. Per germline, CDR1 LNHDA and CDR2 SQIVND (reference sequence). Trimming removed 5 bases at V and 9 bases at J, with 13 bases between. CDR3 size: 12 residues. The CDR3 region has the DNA TGTGCCAGTAGTCTCCCAGGAAGGCGCTACACCTTC. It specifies CASSLPGRRYTF.

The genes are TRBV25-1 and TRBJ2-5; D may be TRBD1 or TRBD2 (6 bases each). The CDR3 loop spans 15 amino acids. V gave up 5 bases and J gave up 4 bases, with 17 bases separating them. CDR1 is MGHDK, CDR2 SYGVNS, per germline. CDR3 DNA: TGTGCCAGCAGTCCTATAAGGGGGGAAGGAGAGACCCAGTACTTC. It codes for CASSPIRGEGETQYF.

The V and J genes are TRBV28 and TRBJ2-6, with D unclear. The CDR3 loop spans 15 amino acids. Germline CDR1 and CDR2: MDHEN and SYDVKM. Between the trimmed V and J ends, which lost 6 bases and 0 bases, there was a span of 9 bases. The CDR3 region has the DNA TGTGCCAGCAGGCTGCCATCCTCTGGGGCCAACGTCCTGACTTTC. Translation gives CASRLPSSGANVLTF.

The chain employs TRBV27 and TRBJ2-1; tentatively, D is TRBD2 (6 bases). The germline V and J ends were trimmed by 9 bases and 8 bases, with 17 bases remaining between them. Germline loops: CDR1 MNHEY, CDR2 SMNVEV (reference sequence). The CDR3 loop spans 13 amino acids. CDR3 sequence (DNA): TGTGCCAGTTCGAAGGGTGGGGGGTATGAGCAGTTCTTC. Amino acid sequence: CASSKGGGYEQFF.

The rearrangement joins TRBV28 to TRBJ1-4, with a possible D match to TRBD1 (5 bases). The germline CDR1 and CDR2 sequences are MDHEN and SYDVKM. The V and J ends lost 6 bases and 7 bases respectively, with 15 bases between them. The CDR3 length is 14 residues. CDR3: CASSPGGSGEKLFF. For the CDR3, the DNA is TGTGCCAGCAGCCCGGGGGGGTCGGGTGAAAAACTGTTTTTT.